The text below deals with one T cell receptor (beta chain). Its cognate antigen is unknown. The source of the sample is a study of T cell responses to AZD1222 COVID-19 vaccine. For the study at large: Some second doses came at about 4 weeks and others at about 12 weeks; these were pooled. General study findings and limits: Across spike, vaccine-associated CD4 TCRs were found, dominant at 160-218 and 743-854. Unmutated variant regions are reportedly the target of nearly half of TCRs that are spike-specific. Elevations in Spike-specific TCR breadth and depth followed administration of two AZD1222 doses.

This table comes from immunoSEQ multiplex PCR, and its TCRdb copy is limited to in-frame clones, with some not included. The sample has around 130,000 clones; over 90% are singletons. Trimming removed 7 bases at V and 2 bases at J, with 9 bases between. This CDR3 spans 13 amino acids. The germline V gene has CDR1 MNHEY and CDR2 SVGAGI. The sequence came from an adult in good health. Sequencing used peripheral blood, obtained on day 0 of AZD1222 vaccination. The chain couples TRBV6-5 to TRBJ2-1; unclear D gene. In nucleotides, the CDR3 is TGTGCCAGCACCCCGACCCCCTACAATGAGCAGTTCTTC. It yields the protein CASTPTPYNEQFF.